The T cell receptor (beta chain) under discussion was sequenced for a study of graft-versus-host responses after intestinal transplantation. Looking at the study overall: Recipients uniformly received anti-thymocyte globulin induction, followed by tacrolimus and steroids for roughly three years. Study observations and caveats: Allografts of patients with graft-donor T cell macrochimerism showed high graft-versus-host to host-versus-graft clone ratios. Early post-transplant HvG declines tracked with peak circulating GvH clone levels.

The CDR3 is 15 residues long. With 3 bases removed from V and 6 bases from J, the gap between germline ends came to 16 bases. Only in-frame clones appear in the TCRdb table, and some are missing; sequencing was by immunoSEQ multiplex PCR. The data contain approximately 75,000 clones, 85% to 90% of them singletons. This clone was recorded once. Its antigen remains unidentified. This material consisted of unstimulated CD8+ T cells sorted from spleen or lymph node cells, taken before transplant. This receptor was identified in a human donor who was the organ donor for an intestinal transplant. This sequence joins TRBV5-3 and TRBJ2-1, with a weak D call TRBD1 (6 bases). TRBV5-3 is assigned to the ORF class and has an uncertain function. The CDR3, as DNA: TGTGCCAGAAGCTCGGCGTGTACAGGGTTCAATGAGCAGTTCTTC. This encodes CARSSACTGFNEQFF.